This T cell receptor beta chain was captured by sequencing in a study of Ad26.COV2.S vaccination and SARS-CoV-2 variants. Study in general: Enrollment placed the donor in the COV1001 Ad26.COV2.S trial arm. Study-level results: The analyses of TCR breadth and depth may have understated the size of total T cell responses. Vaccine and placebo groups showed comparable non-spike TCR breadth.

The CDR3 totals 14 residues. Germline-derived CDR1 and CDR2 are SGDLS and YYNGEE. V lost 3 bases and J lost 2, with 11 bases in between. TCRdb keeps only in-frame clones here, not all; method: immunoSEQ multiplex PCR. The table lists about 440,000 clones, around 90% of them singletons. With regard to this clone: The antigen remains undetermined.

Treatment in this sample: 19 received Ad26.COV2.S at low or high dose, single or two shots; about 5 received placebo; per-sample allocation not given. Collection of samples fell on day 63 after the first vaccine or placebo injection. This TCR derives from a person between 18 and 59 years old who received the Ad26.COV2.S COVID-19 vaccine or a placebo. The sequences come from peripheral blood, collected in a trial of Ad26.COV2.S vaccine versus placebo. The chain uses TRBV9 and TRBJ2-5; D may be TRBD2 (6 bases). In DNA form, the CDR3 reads TGTGCCAGCAGCGCGAGCGGAGGGCAAGAGACCCAGTACTTC. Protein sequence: CASSASGGQETQYF. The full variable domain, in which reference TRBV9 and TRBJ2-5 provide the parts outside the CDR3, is DSGVTQTPKHLITATGQRVTLRCSPRSGDLSVYWYQQSLDQGLQFLIQYYNGEERAKGNILERFSAQQFPDLHSELNLSSLELGDSALYFCASSASGGQETQYFGPGTRLLVL.